This TCR beta chain derives from a study of cytomegalovirus exposure and HLA in healthy donors. Points from the study as a whole: A few chains tied to CMV proved CMV antigen-specific in vitro. The study flagged roughly 150 TCR beta chains as cytomegalovirus-associated.

V lost 0 bases to trimming and J lost 6 bases; unmatched junction nucleotides: 5. The CDR3 spans 15 residues. Germline lookup yields CDR1 SGHKS and CDR2 YYEKEE (reference sequence). Comments on this clone: Its antigen is still unknown.

The table came from immunoSEQ multiplex PCR; TCRdb's copy has only in-frame clones and leaves some out. The sample shows approximately 210,000 clones, 80% to 90% of them seen only once. This TCR was recovered from a woman aged 18-35 years in good health and CMV-seronegative. V and J are TRBV5-5 and TRBJ2-1, with 8 positions matching TRBD2. The sample taken for sequencing was PBMCs. The CDR3 bases are TGTGCCAGCAGCTTGGGAGCGGGAGAATCCAATGAGCAGTTCTTC. This gives the protein CASSLGAGESNEQFF. Drawing the rest from reference TRBV5-5 and TRBJ2-1, the complete variable domain is DAGVTQSPTHLIKTRGQQVTLRCSPISGHKSVSWYQQVLGQGPQFIFQYYEKEERGRGNFPDRFSARQFPNYSSELNVNALLLGDSALYLCASSLGAGESNEQFFGPGTRLTVL.